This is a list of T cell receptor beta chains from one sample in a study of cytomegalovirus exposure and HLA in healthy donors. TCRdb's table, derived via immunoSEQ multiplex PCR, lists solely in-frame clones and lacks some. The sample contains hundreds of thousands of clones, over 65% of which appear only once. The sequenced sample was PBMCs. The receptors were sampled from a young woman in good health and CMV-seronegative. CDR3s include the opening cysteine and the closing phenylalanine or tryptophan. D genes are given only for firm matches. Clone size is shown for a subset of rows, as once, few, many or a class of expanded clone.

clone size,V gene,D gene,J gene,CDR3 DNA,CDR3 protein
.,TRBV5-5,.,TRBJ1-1,TGTGCCAGCAGCTTGGCTCGGCCAGACCGGGCTTTCTTT,CASSLARPDRAFF
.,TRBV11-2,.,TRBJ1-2,TGTGCCAGCAGCTTAGGTCAGTCCTATGGCTACACCTTC,CASSLGQSYGYTF
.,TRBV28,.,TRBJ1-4,TGTGCCAGCAGTCCGGGGTCCAGGGGCGACGAAAAACTGTTTTTT,CASSPGSRGDEKLFF
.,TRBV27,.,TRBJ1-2,TGTGCCAGCAAAGAGATGACCGGGGCACTTAACTATGGCTACACCTTC,CASKEMTGALNYGYTF
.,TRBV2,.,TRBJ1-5,TGTGCCAGCAGTGAGTCGTCAGGGGCTGGGAGCAATCAGCCCCAGCATTTT,CASSESSGAGSNQPQHF
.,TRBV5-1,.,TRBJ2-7,TGCGCCAGCAGCTTGGATGGGGGGTACTCAACTGCGTCCCCGGGGGAGCAGTACTTC,CASSLDGGYSTASPGEQYF
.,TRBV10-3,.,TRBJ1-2,TGTGCCATCAGTGAGTCTAACAGTTACTCTGGCTACACCTTC,CAISESNSYSGYTF
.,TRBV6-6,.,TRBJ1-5,TGTGCCAGCAGTTACTCGAGCCAGAGCAATCAGCCCCAGCATTTT,CASSYSSQSNQPQHF
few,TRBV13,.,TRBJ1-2,TGTGCCAGCAGCTTGTGGGACAATAACTATGGCTACACCTTC,CASSLWDNNYGYTF
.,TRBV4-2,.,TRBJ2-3,TGTGCCAGCAGCCAAGGTGGGGGTAGGGGGACGCAGTATTTT,CASSQGGGRGTQYF
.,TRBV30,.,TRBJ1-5,TGTGCCTGGAGTGACAGCTTCAATCAGCCCCAGCATTTT,CAWSDSFNQPQHF
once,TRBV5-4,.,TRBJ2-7,TGTGCCAGCAGCTTGGAAGGACACCGCTACGAGCAGTACTTC,CASSLEGHRYEQYF
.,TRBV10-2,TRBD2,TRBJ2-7,TGCGCCAGCAGTGAGTTCGGGGGGGGTTACTACGAGCAGTACTTC,CASSEFGGGYYEQYF
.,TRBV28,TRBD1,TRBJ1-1,TGTGCCAGCAGTTTGACAGGGGGCCTTGAGGTATCTTTCTTT,CASSLTGGLEVSFF
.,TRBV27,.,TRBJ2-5,TGTGCCAGCAAAAGGAAGCAGCAAGAGACCCAGTACTTC,CASKRKQQETQYF
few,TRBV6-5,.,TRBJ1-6,TGTGCCAGCAGTTACTCCGGTTCACCCCTCCACTTT,CASSYSGSPLHF
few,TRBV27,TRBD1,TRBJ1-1,TGTGCCAGCATCCGGAGCCGACAGGGAGGTGAAGCTTTCTTT,CASIRSRQGGEAFF
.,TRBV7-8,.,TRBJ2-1,TGTGCCAGCACCCGGCGGGCTAGCGAGAACAATGAGCAGTTCTTC,CASTRRASENNEQFF
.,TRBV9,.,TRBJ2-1,TGTGCCAGCAGCACCTCTCAGGGGGGACTAGGCTACAATGAGCAGTTCTTC,CASSTSQGGLGYNEQFF
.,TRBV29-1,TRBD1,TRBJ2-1,TGCAGCGTTGACCTCAGGGGGTCTGGCAATGAGCAGTTCTTC,CSVDLRGSGNEQFF
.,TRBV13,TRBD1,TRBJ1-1,TGTGCCAGCAGCTTAGGAATACAGGGGGCTGGTGAAGCTTTCTTT,CASSLGIQGAGEAFF
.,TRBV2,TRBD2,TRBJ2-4,TGTGCCAGCAGGGGGACTAGAGGAGCCAAAAACATTCAGTACTTC,CASRGTRGAKNIQYF
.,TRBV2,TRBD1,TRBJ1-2,TGTGCCAGCACCAGAGAAGGGACAGCCTACTATGGCTACACCTTC,CASTREGTAYYGYTF
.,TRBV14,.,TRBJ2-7,TGTGCCAGCAGCCTCTTCTCCGGCGCCGAGCAGTACTTC,CASSLFSGAEQYF
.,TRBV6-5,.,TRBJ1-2,TGTGCCACCAGTCACAATGGCTACACCTTC,CATSHNGYTF
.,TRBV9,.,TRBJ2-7,TGTGCCAGCAGCGGCGGGGACAGCTACGAGCAGTACTTC,CASSGGDSYEQYF